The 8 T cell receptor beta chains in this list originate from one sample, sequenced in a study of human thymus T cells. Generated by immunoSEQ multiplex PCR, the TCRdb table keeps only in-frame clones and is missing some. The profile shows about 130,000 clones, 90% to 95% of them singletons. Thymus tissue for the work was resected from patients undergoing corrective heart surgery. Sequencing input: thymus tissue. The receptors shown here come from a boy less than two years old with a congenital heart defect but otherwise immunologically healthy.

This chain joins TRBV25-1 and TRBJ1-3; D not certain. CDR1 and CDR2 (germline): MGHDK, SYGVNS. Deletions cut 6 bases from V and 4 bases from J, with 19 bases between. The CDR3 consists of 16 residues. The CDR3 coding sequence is TGTGCCAGCAGCTACGGTAGGATTGGGATCGGAAACACCATATATTTT. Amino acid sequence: CASSYGRIGIGNTIYF.

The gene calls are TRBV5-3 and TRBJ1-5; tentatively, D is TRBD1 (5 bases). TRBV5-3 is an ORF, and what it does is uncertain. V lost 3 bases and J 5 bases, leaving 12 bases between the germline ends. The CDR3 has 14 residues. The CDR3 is CARSYTGPYQPQHF. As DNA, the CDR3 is TGTGCCAGAAGCTATACAGGCCCGTATCAGCCCCAGCATTTT.

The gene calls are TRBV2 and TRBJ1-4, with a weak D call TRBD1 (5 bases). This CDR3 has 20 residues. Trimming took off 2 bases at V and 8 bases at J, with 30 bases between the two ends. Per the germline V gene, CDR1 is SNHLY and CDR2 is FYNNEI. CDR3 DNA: TGTGCCAGCAGTGAAAGACGATTCAGTCGCGGCGCAGGGATCTTAGAAAAACTGTTTTTT. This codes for CASSERRFSRGAGILEKLFF.

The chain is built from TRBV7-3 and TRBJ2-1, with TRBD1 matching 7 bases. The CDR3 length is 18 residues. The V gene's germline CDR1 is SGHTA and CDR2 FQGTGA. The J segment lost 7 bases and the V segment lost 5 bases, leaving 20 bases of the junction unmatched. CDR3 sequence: CASSPGGNAGGRTNEQFF. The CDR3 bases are TGTGCCAGCAGCCCTGGAGGTAACGCAGGGGGTCGCACGAATGAGCAGTTCTTC.

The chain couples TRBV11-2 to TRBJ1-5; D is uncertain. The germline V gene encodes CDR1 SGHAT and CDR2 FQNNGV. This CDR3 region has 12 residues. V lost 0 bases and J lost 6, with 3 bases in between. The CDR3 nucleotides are TGTGCCAGCAGCTTAGACGGTCAGCCCCAGCATTTT. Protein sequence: CASSLDGQPQHF.

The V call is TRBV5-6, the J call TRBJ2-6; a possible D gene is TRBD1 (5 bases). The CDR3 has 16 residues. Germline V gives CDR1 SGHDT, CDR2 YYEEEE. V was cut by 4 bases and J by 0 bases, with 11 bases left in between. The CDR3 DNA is TGTGCCAGCAGCAGTCAGGGTTCCTCTGGGGCCAACGTCCTGACTTTC. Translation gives CASSSQGSSGANVLTF.

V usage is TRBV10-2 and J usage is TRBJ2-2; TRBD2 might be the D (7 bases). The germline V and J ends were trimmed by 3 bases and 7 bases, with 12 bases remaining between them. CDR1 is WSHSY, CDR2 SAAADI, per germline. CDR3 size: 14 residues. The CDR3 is CASSDGGAGGELFF. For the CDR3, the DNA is TGCGCCAGCAGTGATGGGGGGGCTGGCGGGGAGCTGTTTTTT.

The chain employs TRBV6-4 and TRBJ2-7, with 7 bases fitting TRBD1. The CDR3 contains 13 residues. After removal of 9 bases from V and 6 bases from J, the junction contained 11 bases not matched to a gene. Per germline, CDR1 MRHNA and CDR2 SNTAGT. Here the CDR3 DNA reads TGTGCCAGGTACCCGGGACAGAGCTGCGAGCAGTACTTC. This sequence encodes CARYPGQSCEQYF.